The following is a T cell receptor beta chain sequence with its context. This entry belongs to a study of PD-1 blockade in classical Hodgkin lymphoma. Time point defined: cycle 4 day 1 (C4D1), after six to seven weeks of nivolumab. Each patient experienced a relapse that followed autologous stem cell transplantation, and brentuximab vedotin exposure varied. Method: immunoSEQ multiplex PCR; TCRdb's copy keeps in-frame clones and lacks some. The sample records 50,000 or so clones, almost 90% being singletons. Trimming removed 4 bases at V and 5 bases at J, with 13 bases between. The CDR3 spans 14 residues. CDR1 and CDR2 (germline): MNHNS, SASEGT.

The receptor was derived from a human donor with classical Hodgkin lymphoma. The specimen was peripheral blood mononuclear cells (PBMCs), collected before the fourth cycle of nivolumab. The chain uses TRBV6-1 and TRBJ2-3, with D perhaps TRBD2 (6 bases). The DNA of the CDR3 is TGTGCCAGCAGTGGGGTAGCGGTTATAGATACGCAGTATTTT. Translating gives CASSGVAVIDTQYF.